Below, 11 T cell receptor beta chains from the same sample are listed, as sequenced in a study of shared clonotypes between healthy human individuals. The table came from immunoSEQ multiplex PCR; TCRdb's copy has only in-frame clones and leaves some out. The table includes 600,000 to 750,000 clones, 55% to 75% detected once. The sequenced sample was memory CD4+ T cells sorted from blood. Subset meaning: CD45RA-negative fraction. Receptors were obtained from a woman aged 25 to 39 in good health.

V usage is TRBV5-5 and J usage is TRBJ2-3, with D hard to call. Trimming cost V 4 bases and J 2 bases, with 14 bases left between them. CDR1 is SGHKS and CDR2 is YYEKEE in the germline V gene (reference sequence). The length of the CDR3 is 15 residues. The CDR3 sequence is CASSKYLGNTDTQYF. In nucleotides, the CDR3 is TGTGCCAGCAGCAAATATCTAGGAAACACAGATACGCAGTATTTT.

The J gene is TRBJ2-2, the V gene TRBV18, with 8 positions matching TRBD1. Germline assignment: CDR1 KGHSH and CDR2 LQKENI. There are 18 residues in the CDR3. The V segment lost 2 bases and the J segment 6 bases; nucleotides outside the gene matches: 14. CDR3 sequence: CASSPATLDRGVAGELFF. Written as DNA, the CDR3 is TGTGCCAGCTCACCAGCTACCTTAGACAGGGGAGTGGCCGGGGAGCTGTTTTTT.

This clone turned up a few times. The V call is TRBV6-6, the J call TRBJ2-1, with TRBD2 matching over 8 bases. The CDR3 consists of 12 residues. The V gene's germline CDR1 is MNHNY and CDR2 SVGAGI (reference sequence). The V gene end was trimmed by 8 bases and the J gene end by 5 bases; junction bases not matched to a gene: 2. CDR3 sequence (DNA): TGTGCCAGCGAGCGGGAGAACAATGAGCAGTTCTTC. Translation: CASERENNEQFF.

This chain links TRBV25-1 with TRBJ2-3; 13 bases map to TRBD2. This CDR3 region has 17 residues. The V segment lost 6 bases and the J segment 2 bases; nucleotides outside the gene matches: 8. Per germline, CDR1 MGHDK and CDR2 SYGVNS. The CDR3 coding sequence is TGTGCCAGCAGACTAGCGGGAGGGCCGCTTAACACAGATACGCAGTATTTT. Translated, it gives CASRLAGGPLNTDTQYF.

The rearrangement uses TRBV5-1 and TRBJ1-4; D is unresolved. The CDR3 totals 14 residues. V lost 0 bases to trimming and J lost 4 bases, with 7 bases between them. Germline values: CDR1 SGHRS, CDR2 YFSETQ. The CDR3 DNA is TGCGCCAGCAGCTTGGGCCGGGGTAATGAAAAACTGTTTTTT. Residues: CASSLGRGNEKLFF.

The table lists this clone with a few counts. V usage is TRBV7-8 and J usage is TRBJ1-5, with a possible D match to TRBD1 (5 bases). CDR3 length: 15 amino acids. Trimming left V 1 base short and J 6 bases short, with 13 bases between. Germline-derived CDR1 and CDR2 are SGHVS and FQNEAQ. DNA of the CDR3: TGTGCCAGCAGCTTAGTGGGGGGTTCTCCTCAGCCCCAGCATTTT. This translates into CASSLVGGSPQPQHF.

Notes on this clone: The sample has other DNA sequences that encode this CDR3 too. The genes are TRBV19 and TRBJ1-5; TRBD1 matches at 9 bases. CDR3 length: 14 residues. CDR1 is LNHDA, CDR2 SQIVND, per germline (reference sequence). The J segment lost 4 bases and the V segment lost 3 bases, leaving 1 base of the junction unmatched. The CDR3 sequence: CASSIDRGNQPQHF. Here the CDR3 DNA reads TGTGCCAGTAGTATCGACAGGGGGAATCAGCCCCAGCATTTT.

This clone has a count of ten or more. The chain carries TRBV4-1 and TRBJ1-4; D is ambiguous. This CDR3 is 14 amino acids long. V dropped 6 bases and J dropped 3 bases, with 11 bases sitting between them. Germline assignment: CDR1 MGHRA and CDR2 YSYEKL. DNA of the CDR3: TGCGCCAGCAGTCGACGAGTGTCTAATGAAAAACTGTTTTTT. Protein sequence: CASSRRVSNEKLFF.

The chain joins TRBV6-1 to TRBJ2-5; D assignment may be TRBD1 or TRBD2 (7 bases each). The CDR3 totals 16 residues. Germline V gene sequence: CDR1 MNHNS, CDR2 SASEGT. Trimming shortened V by 3 bases and J by 4 bases, and 18 bases separated the two germline ends. The CDR3 DNA reads as TGTGCCAGCAGTGAGGCCGGGACAGCGGGGAGAGAGACCCAGTACTTC. It is translated as CASSEAGTAGRETQYF.

The sample holds many counts of this clone. The chain is built from TRBV29-1 and TRBJ2-3, with D perhaps being TRBD1 or TRBD2 (5 bases each). The CDR3 spans 13 residues. V gave up 7 bases and J gave up 1 base, with 12 bases separating them. Germline V gene data show CDR1 as SQVTM and CDR2 as ANQGSEA. CDR3 in DNA: TGCAGCGCTTCGGGGCCGGGCACAGATACGCAGTATTTT. It is translated as CSASGPGTDTQYF.

This clone has a single count. V usage is TRBV2 and J usage is TRBJ2-4; maybe TRBD1 (5 bases). V was shortened by 6 bases and J by 7 bases, with 10 bases between the two germline ends. The CDR3 runs to 12 residues. The germline gives CDR1 SNHLY, CDR2 FYNNEI. DNA for the CDR3: TGTGCCAGCAGGTTCCCAGGGAACATTCAGTACTTC. Translation gives CASRFPGNIQYF.